The present TCR beta chain was sequenced within a study of shared clonotypes between healthy human individuals. V dropped 10 bases and J dropped 14 bases, with 27 bases sitting between them. The CDR3 consists of 14 residues. Germline CDR1 reads MDHEN; CDR2 reads SYDVKM. Produced via immunoSEQ multiplex PCR; TCRdb's table is partial and in-frame only. The sample records about 2.3 million clones, roughly 90% being singletons. V usage is TRBV28 and J usage is TRBJ2-1; D is perhaps TRBD2 (6 bases). The clonotype comes from a man between 18 and 29 years old in good health. Some clones in this sample may be carry-over from other donors' samples. Sequenced sample: naive CD4+ T cells from PBMCs. Subset denoted: CD45RA+ positively selected. CDR3 protein: CATEGILPGSVEFF. The CDR3 DNA sequence: TGTGCCACGGAGGGTATTCTTCCCGGGTCTGTGGAGTTCTTC.